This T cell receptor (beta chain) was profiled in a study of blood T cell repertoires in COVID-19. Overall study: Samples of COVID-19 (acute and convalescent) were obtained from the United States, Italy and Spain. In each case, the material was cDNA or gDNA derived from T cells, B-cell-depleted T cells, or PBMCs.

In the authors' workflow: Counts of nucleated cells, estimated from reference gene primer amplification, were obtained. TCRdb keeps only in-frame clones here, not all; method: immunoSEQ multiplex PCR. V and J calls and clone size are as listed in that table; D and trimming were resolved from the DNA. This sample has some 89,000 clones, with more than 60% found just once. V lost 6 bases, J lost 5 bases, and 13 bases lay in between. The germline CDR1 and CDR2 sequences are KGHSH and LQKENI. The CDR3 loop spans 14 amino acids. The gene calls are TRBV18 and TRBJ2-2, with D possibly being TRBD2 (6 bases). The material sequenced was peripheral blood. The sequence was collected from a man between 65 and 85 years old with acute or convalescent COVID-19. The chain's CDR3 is CASSSGARTGELFF. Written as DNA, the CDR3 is TGTGCCAGCTCCTCGGGAGCCAGGACCGGGGAGCTGTTTTTT.